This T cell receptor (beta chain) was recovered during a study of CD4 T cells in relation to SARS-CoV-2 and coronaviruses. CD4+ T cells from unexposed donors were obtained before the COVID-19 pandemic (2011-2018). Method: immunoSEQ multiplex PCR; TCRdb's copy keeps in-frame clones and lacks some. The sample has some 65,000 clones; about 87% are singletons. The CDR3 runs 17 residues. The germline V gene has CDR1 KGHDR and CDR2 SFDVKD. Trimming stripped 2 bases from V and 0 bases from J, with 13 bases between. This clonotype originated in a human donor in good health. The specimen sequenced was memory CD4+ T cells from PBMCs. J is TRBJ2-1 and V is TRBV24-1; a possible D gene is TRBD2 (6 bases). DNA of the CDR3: TGTGCCACCAGTGATTCCCTAGCGCCAAGCTCCTACAATGAGCAGTTCTTC. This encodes CATSDSLAPSSYNEQFF.